This TCR beta chain was retrieved from a study of blood T cell repertoires in COVID-19. For the study at large: There were acute and convalescent COVID-19 samples, and they came from the United States, Italy and Spain. Sample material is recorded as cDNA or gDNA derived from T cells, B-cell-depleted T cells, or PBMCs.

Sequenced by immunoSEQ multiplex PCR; TCRdb stores in-frame clones only, minus some. Seen here are 250,000 to 350,000 clones, 75% to 90% observed once, and the top ten hold roughly 2.1%. Sequencing was carried out using peripheral blood. The receptor was isolated from a man aged 18-30 years with active or convalescent COVID-19.

CDR3 sequence: CASKTGRPADTQYF. CDR3 in DNA: TGTGCCAGCAAAACAGGACGACCGGCGGATACGCAGTATTTT. The gene calls are TRBV27 and TRBJ2-3, with D possibly TRBD1 on 5 matching bases. This CDR3 is 14 amino acids long. Germline loops: CDR1 MNHEY, CDR2 SMNVEV (reference sequence). Trimming stripped 7 bases from V and 6 bases from J, with 17 bases between.